Listed below are T cell receptor beta chains from one sample, sequenced in a study of blood T cell repertoires in COVID-19. Data came from immunoSEQ multiplex PCR; TCRdb stores just in-frame clones and leaves some out. The table includes around 300,000 clones, approximately 92% detected once. Sequenced material: PBMCs or T cells enriched from blood (not recorded which). Receptors originate from a woman aged 18-29 years who had recovered from COVID-19. Each CDR3 is given with its conserved first and last residue. A D gene is named only where the DNA matches it firmly. Clone sizes are given selectively: once, few, many, or a class where the clone is expanded.

len: 15; v_gene: TRBV15; abundance: .; j_gene: TRBJ2-5; d_gene: TRBD2; CDR3nt: TGTGCCACCAGCAGAGCTTTGGCGGGGGAAGAGACCCAGTACTTC; CDR3aa: CATSRALAGEETQYF
len: 17; v_gene: TRBV10-3; abundance: .; j_gene: TRBJ1-1; d_gene: TRBD1; CDR3nt: TGTGCCATCAGTGCGCTTTCAGGGGGCCTAGGGAACACTGAAGCTTTCTTT; CDR3aa: CAISALSGGLGNTEAFF
len: 15; v_gene: TRBV9; abundance: .; j_gene: TRBJ1-1; d_gene: TRBD1; CDR3nt: TGTGCCAGCAGCGCAGGGGGACAGGGTAGGACTGAAGCTTTCTTT; CDR3aa: CASSAGGQGRTEAFF
len: 15; v_gene: TRBV3-1/TRBV3-2; abundance: .; j_gene: TRBJ2-3; d_gene: .; CDR3nt: TGTGCCAGCAGCCAAGTAGGGGCCAGCACAGATACGCAGTATTTT; CDR3aa: CASSQVGASTDTQYF
len: 11; v_gene: TRBV28; abundance: few; j_gene: TRBJ1-2; d_gene: .; CDR3nt: TGTGCCAGCAGAAGAGACTATGGCTACACCTTC; CDR3aa: CASRRDYGYTF
len: 16; v_gene: TRBV11-2; abundance: .; j_gene: TRBJ2-3; d_gene: TRBD2; CDR3nt: TGTGCCAGCAGCCCAACTAGCGGGGGGACCACAGATACGCAGTATTTT; CDR3aa: CASSPTSGGTTDTQYF
len: 14; v_gene: TRBV2; abundance: few; j_gene: TRBJ1-1; d_gene: .; CDR3nt: TGTGCCAGACAGGGCCTTCGTGTGGACACTGAAGCTTTCTTT; CDR3aa: CARQGLRVDTEAFF
len: 15; v_gene: TRBV9; abundance: once; j_gene: TRBJ2-5; d_gene: TRBD2; CDR3nt: TGTGCCAGCACGGTAGGGACTAGCGGTGGGGAGACCCAGTACTTC; CDR3aa: CASTVGTSGGETQYF
len: 17; v_gene: TRBV10-3; abundance: .; j_gene: TRBJ1-6; d_gene: TRBD1; CDR3nt: TGTGCCATCAGTAAAGAGGGGGCCCCCTCCTATAATTCACCCCTCCACTTT; CDR3aa: CAISKEGAPSYNSPLHF
len: 13; v_gene: TRBV12-3/TRBV12-4; abundance: .; j_gene: TRBJ2-1; d_gene: .; CDR3nt: TGTGCCAGCAGTTTCGGGGGGCTCAATGAGCAGTTCTTC; CDR3aa: CASSFGGLNEQFF
len: 14; v_gene: TRBV2; abundance: .; j_gene: TRBJ2-2; d_gene: .; CDR3nt: TGTGCCAGCAGTCTACAGGGATGGACCGGGGAGCTGTTTTTT; CDR3aa: CASSLQGWTGELFF
len: 13; v_gene: TRBV28; abundance: .; j_gene: TRBJ1-2; d_gene: .; CDR3nt: TGTGCCATCATGACCGGCAGGGGAGAGGGCTACACCTTC; CDR3aa: CAIMTGRGEGYTF
len: 13; v_gene: TRBV5-1; abundance: .; j_gene: TRBJ1-2; d_gene: TRBD1; CDR3nt: TGCGCCAGCTCTCCCCCCGGGACAGGTGGCTACACCTTC; CDR3aa: CASSPPGTGGYTF
len: 14; v_gene: TRBV30; abundance: .; j_gene: TRBJ2-1; d_gene: TRBD1; CDR3nt: TGTGCCTGGAACCGGGACAGGGCGAACAATGAGCAGTTCTTC; CDR3aa: CAWNRDRANNEQFF
len: 12; v_gene: TRBV28; abundance: .; j_gene: TRBJ2-7; d_gene: .; CDR3nt: TGTGCCAGCAGTAACACAGGGTTCGAGCAGTACTTC; CDR3aa: CASSNTGFEQYF
len: 12; v_gene: TRBV3-1/TRBV3-2; abundance: .; j_gene: TRBJ1-1; d_gene: .; CDR3nt: TGTGCCAGCCACGAGGGGAACACTGAAGCTTTCTTT; CDR3aa: CASHEGNTEAFF
len: 14; v_gene: TRBV18; abundance: .; j_gene: TRBJ1-3; d_gene: .; CDR3nt: TGTGCCAGCTCACCGGACAGTTCTGGAAACACCATATATTTT; CDR3aa: CASSPDSSGNTIYF